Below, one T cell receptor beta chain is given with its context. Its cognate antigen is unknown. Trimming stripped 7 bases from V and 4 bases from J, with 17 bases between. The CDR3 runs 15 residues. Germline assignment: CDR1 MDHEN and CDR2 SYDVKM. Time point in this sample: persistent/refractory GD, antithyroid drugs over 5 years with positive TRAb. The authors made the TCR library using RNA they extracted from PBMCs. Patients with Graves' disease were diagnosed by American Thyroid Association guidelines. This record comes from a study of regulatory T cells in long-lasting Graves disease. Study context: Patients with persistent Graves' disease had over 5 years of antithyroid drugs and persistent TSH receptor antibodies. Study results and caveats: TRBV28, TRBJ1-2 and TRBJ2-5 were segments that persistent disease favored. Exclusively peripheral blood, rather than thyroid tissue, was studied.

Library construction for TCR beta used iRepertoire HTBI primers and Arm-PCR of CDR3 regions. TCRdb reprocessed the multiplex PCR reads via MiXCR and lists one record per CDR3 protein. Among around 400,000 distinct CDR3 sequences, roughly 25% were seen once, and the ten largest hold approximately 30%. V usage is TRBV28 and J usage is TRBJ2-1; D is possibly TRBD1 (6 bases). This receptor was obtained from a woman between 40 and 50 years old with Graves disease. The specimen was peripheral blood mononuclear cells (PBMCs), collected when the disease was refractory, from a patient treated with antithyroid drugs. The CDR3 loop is CASTIRGRGYNEQFF. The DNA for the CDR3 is TGTGCCAGCACAATTAGGGGGAGAGGGTACAATGAGCAGTTCTTC.